This TCR beta chain was recovered during a study of blood T cells in healthy people across ages. Overall study findings and caveats: In these data, TCR beta diversity tracked strongly with naive T cell percentage.

Germline-derived CDR1 and CDR2 are LGHNA and YNFKEQ. J lost 3 bases, V lost 3 bases, and 7 bases had no gene match. The CDR3 has 16 residues. Details on this clonotype: The antigen is unknown.

Primed by a sample-barcoded 5' primer and a J-beta primer mix, a second PCR proceeded for about 6 to 11 cycles. Every molecule of cDNA carried a tag from a template-switch adaptor with 12 random nucleotides. Using its own MiXCR run on the 5' RACE reads, TCRdb lists one record per CDR3 protein. This sample has about 1,400,000 distinct CDR3 sequences, with approximately 63% found just once. The V gene is TRBV4-2, the J gene TRBJ2-3; 9 positions agree with TRBD2. Sample: blood. The receptor comes from a man between 18 and 29 years old in good health. CDR3 protein: CASSQVGLASTDTQYF. CDR3 nucleotides: TGTGCCAGCAGCCAGGTCGGACTAGCGAGTACAGATACGCAGTATTTT.